The TCR beta chain described here comes from a study of T cells in tuberculosis. Sequencing was performed with immunoSEQ multiplex PCR; in TCRdb, only in-frame clones are kept and a portion is missing. The sample yields approximately 49,000 clones, 90% to 95% seen once. As for time point: new active TB diagnosis, blood taken before or within 7 days of starting treatment. The CDR3 length is 16 residues. Germline-derived CDR1 and CDR2 are SGHNT and YENEEA. Trimming took 3 bases from V and 2 from J, leaving 16 bases between them. The sequences come from PBMCs, collected at tuberculosis diagnosis. The genes are TRBV11-3 and TRBJ2-5; a possible D gene is TRBD2 (5 bases). This clonotype originated in an adult with tuberculosis. CDR3 protein: CASSFSVCGPQETQYF. The CDR3 coding sequence is TGTGCCAGCAGCTTTTCCGTATGCGGGCCACAAGAGACCCAGTACTTC.